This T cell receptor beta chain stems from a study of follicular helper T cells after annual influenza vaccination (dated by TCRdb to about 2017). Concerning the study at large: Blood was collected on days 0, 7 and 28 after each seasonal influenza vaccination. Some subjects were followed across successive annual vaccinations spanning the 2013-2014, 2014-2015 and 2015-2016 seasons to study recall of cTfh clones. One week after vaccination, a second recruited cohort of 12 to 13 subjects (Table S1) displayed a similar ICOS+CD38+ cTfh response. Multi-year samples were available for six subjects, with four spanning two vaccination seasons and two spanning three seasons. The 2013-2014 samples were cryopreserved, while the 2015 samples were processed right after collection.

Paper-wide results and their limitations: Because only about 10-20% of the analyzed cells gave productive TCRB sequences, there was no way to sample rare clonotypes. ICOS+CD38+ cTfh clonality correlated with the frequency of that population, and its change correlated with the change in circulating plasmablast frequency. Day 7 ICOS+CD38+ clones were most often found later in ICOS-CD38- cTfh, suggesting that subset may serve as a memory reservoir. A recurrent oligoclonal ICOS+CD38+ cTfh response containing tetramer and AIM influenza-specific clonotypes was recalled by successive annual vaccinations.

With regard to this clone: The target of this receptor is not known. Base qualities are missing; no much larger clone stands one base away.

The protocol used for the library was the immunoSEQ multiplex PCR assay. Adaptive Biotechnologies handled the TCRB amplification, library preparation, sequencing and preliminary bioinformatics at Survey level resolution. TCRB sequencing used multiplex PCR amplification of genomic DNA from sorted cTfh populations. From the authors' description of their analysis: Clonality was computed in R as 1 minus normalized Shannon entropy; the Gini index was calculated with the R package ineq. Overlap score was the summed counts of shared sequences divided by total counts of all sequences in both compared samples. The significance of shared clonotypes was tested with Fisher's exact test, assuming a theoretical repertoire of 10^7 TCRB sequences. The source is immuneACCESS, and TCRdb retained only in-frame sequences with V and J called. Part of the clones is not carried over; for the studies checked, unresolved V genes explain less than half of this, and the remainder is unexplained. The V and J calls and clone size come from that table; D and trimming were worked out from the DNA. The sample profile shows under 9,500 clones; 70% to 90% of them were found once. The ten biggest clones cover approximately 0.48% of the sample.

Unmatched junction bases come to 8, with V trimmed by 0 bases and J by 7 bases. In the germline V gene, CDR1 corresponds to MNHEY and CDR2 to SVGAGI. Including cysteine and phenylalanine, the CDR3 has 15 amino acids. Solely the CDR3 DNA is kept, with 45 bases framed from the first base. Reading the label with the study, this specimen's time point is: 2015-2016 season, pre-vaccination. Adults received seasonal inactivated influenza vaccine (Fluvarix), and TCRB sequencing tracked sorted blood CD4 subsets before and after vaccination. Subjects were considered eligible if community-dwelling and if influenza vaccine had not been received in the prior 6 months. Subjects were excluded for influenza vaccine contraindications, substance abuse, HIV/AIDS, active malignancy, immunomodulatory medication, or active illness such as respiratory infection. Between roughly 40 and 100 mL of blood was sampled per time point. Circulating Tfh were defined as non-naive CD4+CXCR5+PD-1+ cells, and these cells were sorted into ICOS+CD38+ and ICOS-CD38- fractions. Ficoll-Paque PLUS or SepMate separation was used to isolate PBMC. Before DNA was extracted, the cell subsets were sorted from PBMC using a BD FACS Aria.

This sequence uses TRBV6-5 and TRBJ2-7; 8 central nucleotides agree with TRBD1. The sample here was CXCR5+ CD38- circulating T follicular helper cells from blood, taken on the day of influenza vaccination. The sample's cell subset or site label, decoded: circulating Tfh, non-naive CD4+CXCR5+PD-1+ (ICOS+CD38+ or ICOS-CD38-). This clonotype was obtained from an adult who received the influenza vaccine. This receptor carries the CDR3 CASSYSIAGGGEQYF. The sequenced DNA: TGTGCCAGCAGTTACTCGATTGCAGGGGGCGGGGAGCAGTACTTC.